A single sample gave rise to the 8 T cell receptor beta chains below, sequenced in a study of blood T cell repertoires in COVID-19. Sequencing was performed with immunoSEQ multiplex PCR; in TCRdb, only in-frame clones are kept and a portion is missing. The repertoire includes hundreds of thousands of clones, around nine tenths of them detected once, and about 7% sits in the top ten. Source material: peripheral blood. These TCRs come from an older woman with COVID-19, enrolled during active disease.

This chain links TRBV5-1 with TRBJ2-2, with D possibly TRBD2 on 6 matching bases. The CDR3 has 17 residues. Germline values: CDR1 SGHRS, CDR2 YFSETQ. Between the trimmed V and J ends, which lost 3 bases and 4 bases, there was a span of 19 bases. This CDR3 reads CASSSGTRQTLTGELFF. The CDR3 DNA reads TGCGCCAGCAGCTCAGGGACTCGACAGACTCTCACCGGGGAGCTGTTTTTT.

This chain joins TRBV3-1 (or the pseudogene TRBV3-2) and TRBJ1-1; D is uncertain. The CDR3 is made up of 13 amino acids. V lost 5 bases and J 0 bases, leaving 7 bases between the germline ends. Germline values: CDR1 LGHDT, CDR2 YNNKEL (reference sequence). In DNA form, the CDR3 reads TGTGCCAGCAGCGTCAGTTTGAACACTGAAGCTTTCTTT. Translating gives CASSVSLNTEAFF.

The genes are TRBV18 and TRBJ2-2, with D perhaps matching TRBD1 (5 bases). The CDR3 spans 15 residues. V lost 4 bases, J lost 1 base, and 10 bases lay in between. In germline, CDR1 is KGHSH, CDR2 LQKENI. CDR3 residues: CASSLQGLNTGELFF. CDR3 DNA sequence: TGTGCCAGCTCACTCCAGGGTCTGAACACCGGGGAGCTGTTTTTT.

The chain has TRBV7-9 and TRBJ1-6; 7 nucleotides align to TRBD1. With V trimmed by 2 bases and J by 9 bases, 4 bases remained unmatched. This CDR3 region has 14 residues. Germline assignment: CDR1 SEHNR and CDR2 FQNEAQ (reference sequence). In DNA, the CDR3 is TGTGCCAGCAGCTTATCGGACAGGAGTTCACCCCTCCACTTT. Amino acids: CASSLSDRSSPLHF.

This chain links TRBV6-1 with TRBJ1-2, with D perhaps TRBD1 (5 bases). The V gene's germline CDR1 is MNHNS and CDR2 SASEGT. This CDR3 is 14 amino acids long. Trimming took off 1 base at V and 8 bases at J, with 14 bases between the two ends. The CDR3 sequence: CASSEVSGIRGYTF. The CDR3 nucleotides are TGTGCCAGCAGTGAAGTATCAGGGATACGAGGCTACACCTTC.

The rearrangement joins TRBV29-1 to TRBJ1-6, with D tentatively TRBD1 (6 bases). Trimming left V 5 bases short and J 6 bases short, with 14 bases between. This CDR3 region has 14 residues. Germline CDR1 SQVTM, CDR2 ANQGSEA. DNA of the CDR3: TGCAGCGTTCAAACAGGGAGTGGTAATTCACCCCTCCACTTT. This codes for CSVQTGSGNSPLHF. The variable domain in full, completed from reference TRBV29-1 and TRBJ1-6, reads SAVISQKPSRDICQRGTSLTIQCQVDSQVTMMFWYRQQPGQSLTLIATANQGSEATYESGFVIDKFPISRPNLTFSTLTVSNMSPEDSSIYLCSVQTGSGNSPLHFGNGTRLTVT.

Only one count was recorded for this clone. The chain uses TRBV18 and TRBJ1-1; D gene ambiguous. Trimming took off 4 bases at V and 3 bases at J, with 12 bases between the two ends. Germline V gives CDR1 KGHSH, CDR2 LQKENI. The CDR3 is 14 amino acids. The CDR3 reads CASSLSLSYTEAFF. The CDR3, as DNA: TGTGCCAGCTCACTTTCATTAAGCTACACTGAAGCTTTCTTT.

The sample holds one count of this clone. This rearrangement joins TRBV30 to TRBJ1-3, with 7 bases matching TRBD1. J gave up 5 bases and V 5 bases, and 3 bases lay outside the gene matches. The CDR3 is 12 amino acids. Germline V lookup: CDR1 GTSNPN, CDR2 SVGIG (reference sequence). CDR3 sequence: CAWDRERNTIYF. Here the CDR3 DNA reads TGTGCCTGGGACAGGGAACGAAACACCATATATTTT.